A single TCR beta chain is shown here with its context. The antigen is unknown. This sample is part of a study of shared clonotypes between healthy human individuals. Whole-study findings and limits: Though the depth was large, rarefaction showed that sorted-subset sequencing was incomplete. What naive subsets generally showed was a larger estimated richness than memory subsets showed.

The CDR3 extends over 15 amino acids. Per germline, CDR1 SGDLS and CDR2 YYNGEE. V dropped 1 base and J dropped 8 bases, with 16 bases sitting between them. Deep-level settings were used for running the assay. Evenly divided among several immunoSEQ plates was the genomic DNA of each subset. TCRdb keeps only in-frame clones here, not all; method: immunoSEQ multiplex PCR. The table has about 2 million clones, approximately 94% seen once; the top ten hold more than 0.95%. Terminally differentiated effector memory CD45RA+ cells were left out of the naive CD8 fraction, which was CD45RO-negative and positively selected for CCR7.

The chain has TRBV9 and TRBJ2-1, with D possibly being TRBD1 or TRBD2 (6 bases each). Sequenced: naive CD8+ T cells sorted from blood. The TCR sequence derives from a man aged 18-30 years in good health. As DNA, the CDR3 is TGTGCCAGCAGCGTACCGGGGGCGATGAGTGATGAGCAGTTCTTC. Residues: CASSVPGAMSDEQFF.